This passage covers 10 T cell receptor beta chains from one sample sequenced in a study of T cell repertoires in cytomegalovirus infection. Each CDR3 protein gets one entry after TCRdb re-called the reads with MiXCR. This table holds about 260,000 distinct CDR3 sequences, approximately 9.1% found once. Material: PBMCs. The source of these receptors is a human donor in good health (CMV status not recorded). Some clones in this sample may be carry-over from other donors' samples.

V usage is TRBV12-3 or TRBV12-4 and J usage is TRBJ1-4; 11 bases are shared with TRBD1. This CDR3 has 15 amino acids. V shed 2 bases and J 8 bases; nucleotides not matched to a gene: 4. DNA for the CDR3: TGTGCCAGCAGTTTATATGGGACAGGGGGAGAAAAACTGTTTTTT. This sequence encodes CASSLYGTGGEKLFF.

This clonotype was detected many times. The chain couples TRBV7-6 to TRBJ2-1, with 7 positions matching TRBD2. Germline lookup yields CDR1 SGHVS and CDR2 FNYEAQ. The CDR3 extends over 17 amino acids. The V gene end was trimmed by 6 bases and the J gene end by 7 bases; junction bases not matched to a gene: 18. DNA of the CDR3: TGTGCCAGCAGTTTCAACCCACCGAGCGGGAATCAGAATGAGCAGTTCTTC. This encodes CASSFNPPSGNQNEQFF. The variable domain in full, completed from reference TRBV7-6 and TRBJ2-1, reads GAGVSQSPRYKVTKRGQDVALRCDPISGHVSLYWYRQALGQGPEFLTYFNYEAQQDKSGLPNDRFSAERPEGSISTLTIQRTEQRDSAMYRCASSFNPPSGNQNEQFFGPGTRLTVL.

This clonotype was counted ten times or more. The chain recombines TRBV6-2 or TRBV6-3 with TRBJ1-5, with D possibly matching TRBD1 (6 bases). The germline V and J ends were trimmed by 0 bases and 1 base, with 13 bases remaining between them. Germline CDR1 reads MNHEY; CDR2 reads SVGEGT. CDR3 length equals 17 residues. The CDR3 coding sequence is TGTGCCAGCAGTTACTCACAGGGCGGAGGAAGCAATCAGCCCCAGCATTTT. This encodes CASSYSQGGGSNQPQHF.

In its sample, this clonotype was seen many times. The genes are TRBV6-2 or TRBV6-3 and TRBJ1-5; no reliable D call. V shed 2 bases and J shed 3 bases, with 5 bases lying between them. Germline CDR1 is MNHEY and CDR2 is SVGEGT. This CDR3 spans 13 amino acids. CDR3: CASSYGDNQPQHF. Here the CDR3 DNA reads TGTGCCAGCAGTTACGGGGACAATCAGCCCCAGCATTTT.

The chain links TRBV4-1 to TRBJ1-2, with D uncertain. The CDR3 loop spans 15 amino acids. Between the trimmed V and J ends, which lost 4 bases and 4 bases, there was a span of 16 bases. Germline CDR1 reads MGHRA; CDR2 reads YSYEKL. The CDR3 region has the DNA TGCGCCAGCAGCCGGACCGAGGGCTCCTTCTATGGCTACACCTTC. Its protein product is CASSRTEGSFYGYTF.

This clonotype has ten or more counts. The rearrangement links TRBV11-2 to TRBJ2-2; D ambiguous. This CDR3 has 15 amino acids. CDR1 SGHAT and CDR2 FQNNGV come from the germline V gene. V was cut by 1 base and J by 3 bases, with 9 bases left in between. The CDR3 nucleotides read TGTGCCAGCAGCTTAGTTGTTATTTACACCGGGGAGCTGTTTTTT. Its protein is CASSLVVIYTGELFF.

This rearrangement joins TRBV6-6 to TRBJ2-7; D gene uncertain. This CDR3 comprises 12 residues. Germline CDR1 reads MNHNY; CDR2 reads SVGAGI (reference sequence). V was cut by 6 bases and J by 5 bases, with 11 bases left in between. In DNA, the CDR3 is TGTGCCAGCAGGCCCGGGTCCCACGAGCAGTACTTC. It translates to CASRPGSHEQYF.

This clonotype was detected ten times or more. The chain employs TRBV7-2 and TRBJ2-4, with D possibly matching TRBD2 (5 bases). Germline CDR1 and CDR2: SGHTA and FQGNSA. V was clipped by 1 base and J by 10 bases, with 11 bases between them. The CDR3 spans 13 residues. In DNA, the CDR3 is TGTGCCAGCAGCTTAGATAACGGGGTGATTCAGTACTTC. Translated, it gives CASSLDNGVIQYF.

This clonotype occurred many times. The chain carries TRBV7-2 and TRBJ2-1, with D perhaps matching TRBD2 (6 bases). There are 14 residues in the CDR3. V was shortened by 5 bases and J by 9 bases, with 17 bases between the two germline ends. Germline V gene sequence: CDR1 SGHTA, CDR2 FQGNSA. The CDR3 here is CASSPGTANVEQFF. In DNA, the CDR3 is TGTGCCAGCAGCCCTGGGACTGCCAATGTTGAGCAGTTCTTC. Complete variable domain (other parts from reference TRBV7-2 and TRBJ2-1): GAGVSQSPSNKVTEKGKDVELRCDPISGHTALYWYRQSLGQGLEFLIYFQGNSAPDKSGLPSDRFSAERTGGSVSTLTIQRTQQEDSAVYLCASSPGTANVEQFFGPGTRLTVL.

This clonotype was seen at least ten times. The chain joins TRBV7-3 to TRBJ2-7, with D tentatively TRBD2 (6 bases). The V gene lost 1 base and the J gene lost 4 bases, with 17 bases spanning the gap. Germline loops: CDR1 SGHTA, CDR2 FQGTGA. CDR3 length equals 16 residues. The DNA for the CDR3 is TGTGCCAGCAGCTTAATGGGGTCTGCGGGATCGTACGAGCAGTACTTC. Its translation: CASSLMGSAGSYEQYF.